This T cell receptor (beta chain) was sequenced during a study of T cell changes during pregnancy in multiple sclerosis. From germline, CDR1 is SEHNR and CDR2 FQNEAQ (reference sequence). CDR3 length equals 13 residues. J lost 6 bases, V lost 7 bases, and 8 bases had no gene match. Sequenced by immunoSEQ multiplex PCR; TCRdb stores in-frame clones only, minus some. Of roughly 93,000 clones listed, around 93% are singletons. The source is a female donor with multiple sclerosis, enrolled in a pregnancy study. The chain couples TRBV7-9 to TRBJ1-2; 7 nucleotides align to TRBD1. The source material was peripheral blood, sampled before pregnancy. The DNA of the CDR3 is TGTGCCAGCATACTACAGGGGTTCGATGGCTACACCTTC. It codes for CASILQGFDGYTF.